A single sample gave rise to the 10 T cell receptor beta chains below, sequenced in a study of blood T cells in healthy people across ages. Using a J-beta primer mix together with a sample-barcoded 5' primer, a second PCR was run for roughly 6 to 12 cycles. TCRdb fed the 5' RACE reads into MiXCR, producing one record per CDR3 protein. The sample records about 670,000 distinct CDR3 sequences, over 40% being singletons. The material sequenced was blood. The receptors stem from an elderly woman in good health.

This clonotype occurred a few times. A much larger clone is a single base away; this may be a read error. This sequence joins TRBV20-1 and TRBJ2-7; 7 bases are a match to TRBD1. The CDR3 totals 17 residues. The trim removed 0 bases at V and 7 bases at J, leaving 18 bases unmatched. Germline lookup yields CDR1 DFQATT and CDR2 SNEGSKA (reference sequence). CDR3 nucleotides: TGCAGTGCTAGAGATCTTGAGGCAGGGGGTGCCTACAATGAGCAGTACTTC. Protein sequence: CSARDLEAGGAYNEQYF.

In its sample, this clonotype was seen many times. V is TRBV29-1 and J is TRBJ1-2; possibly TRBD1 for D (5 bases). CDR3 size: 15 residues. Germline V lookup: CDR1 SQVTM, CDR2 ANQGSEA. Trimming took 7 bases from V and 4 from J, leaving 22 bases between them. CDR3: CSGGGGESDGYGYTF. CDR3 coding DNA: TGCAGCGGCGGGGGAGGGGAATCTGATGGCTATGGCTACACCTTC.

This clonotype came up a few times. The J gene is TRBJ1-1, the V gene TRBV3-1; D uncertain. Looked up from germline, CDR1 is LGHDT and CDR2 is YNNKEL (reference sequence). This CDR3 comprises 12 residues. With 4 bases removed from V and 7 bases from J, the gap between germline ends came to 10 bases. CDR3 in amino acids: CASSLKGFEAFF. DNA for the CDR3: TGTGCCAGCAGCCTGAAAGGGTTTGAAGCTTTCTTT. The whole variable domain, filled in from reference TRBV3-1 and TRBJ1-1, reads DTAVSQTPKYLVTQMGNDKSIKCEQNLGHDTMYWYKQDSKKFLKIMFSYNNKELIINETVPNRFSPKSPDKAHLNLHINSLELGDSAVYFCASSLKGFEAFFGQGTRLTVV.

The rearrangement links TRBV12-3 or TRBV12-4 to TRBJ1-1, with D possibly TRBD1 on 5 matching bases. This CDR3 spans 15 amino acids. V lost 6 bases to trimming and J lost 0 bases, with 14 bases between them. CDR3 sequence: CASRGAGSLNTEAFF. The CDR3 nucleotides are TGTGCCAGCAGGGGAGCAGGGAGCCTGAACACTGAAGCTTTCTTT.

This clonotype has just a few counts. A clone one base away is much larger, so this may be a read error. CDR3 DNA: TGTGCCAACAGCTCCCCTAGCGGGGGGCTCTACAATGAGCAGTTCTTC. Translating gives CANSSPSGGLYNEQFF. The chain recombines TRBV7-2 with TRBJ2-1; 11 bases agree with TRBD2. This CDR3 is built from 16 residues. Germline lookup yields CDR1 SGHTA and CDR2 FQGNSA.

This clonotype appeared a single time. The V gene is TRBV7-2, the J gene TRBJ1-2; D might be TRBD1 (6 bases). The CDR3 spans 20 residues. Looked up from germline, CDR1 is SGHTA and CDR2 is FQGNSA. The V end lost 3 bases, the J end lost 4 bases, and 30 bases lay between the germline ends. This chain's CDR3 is CASSLSLPSSTQGRAYGYTF. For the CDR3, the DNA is TGTGCCAGCAGCTTGAGTCTCCCATCCTCAACTCAGGGGCGCGCCTATGGCTACACCTTC.

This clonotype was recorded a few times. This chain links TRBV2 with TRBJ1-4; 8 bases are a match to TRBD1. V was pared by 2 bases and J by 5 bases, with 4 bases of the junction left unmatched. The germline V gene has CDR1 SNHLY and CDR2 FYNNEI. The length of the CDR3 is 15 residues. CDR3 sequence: CASSEMGQVNEKLFF. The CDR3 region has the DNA TGTGCCAGCAGTGAAATGGGACAGGTGAATGAAAAACTGTTTTTT.

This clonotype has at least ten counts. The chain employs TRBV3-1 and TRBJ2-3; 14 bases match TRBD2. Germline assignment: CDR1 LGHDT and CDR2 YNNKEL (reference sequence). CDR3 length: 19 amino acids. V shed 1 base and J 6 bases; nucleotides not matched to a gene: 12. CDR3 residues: CASSQVPGLAGGPGDTQYF. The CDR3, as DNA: TGTGCCAGCAGCCAAGTCCCCGGACTAGCGGGAGGCCCCGGGGATACGCAGTATTTT.

The CDR3 DNA is TGTGCCAGCAGGCCGGGACTGGCGAACACCGGGGAGCTGTTTTTT. It is translated as CASRPGLANTGELFF. This chain links TRBV28 with TRBJ2-2, with a possible D match to TRBD2 (6 bases). The CDR3 is made up of 15 amino acids. The V end lost 6 bases, the J end lost 0 bases, and 11 bases lay between the germline ends. Germline lookup yields CDR1 MDHEN and CDR2 SYDVKM.

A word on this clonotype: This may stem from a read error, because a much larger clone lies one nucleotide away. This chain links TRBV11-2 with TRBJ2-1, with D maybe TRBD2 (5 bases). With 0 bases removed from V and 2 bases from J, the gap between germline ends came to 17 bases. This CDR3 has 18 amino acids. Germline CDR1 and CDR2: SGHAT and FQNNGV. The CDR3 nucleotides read TGTGCCAGCAGCTTAGATAGGACTGAACGAAGAACCTACAATGAGCAGTTCTTC. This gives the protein CASSLDRTERRTYNEQFF.